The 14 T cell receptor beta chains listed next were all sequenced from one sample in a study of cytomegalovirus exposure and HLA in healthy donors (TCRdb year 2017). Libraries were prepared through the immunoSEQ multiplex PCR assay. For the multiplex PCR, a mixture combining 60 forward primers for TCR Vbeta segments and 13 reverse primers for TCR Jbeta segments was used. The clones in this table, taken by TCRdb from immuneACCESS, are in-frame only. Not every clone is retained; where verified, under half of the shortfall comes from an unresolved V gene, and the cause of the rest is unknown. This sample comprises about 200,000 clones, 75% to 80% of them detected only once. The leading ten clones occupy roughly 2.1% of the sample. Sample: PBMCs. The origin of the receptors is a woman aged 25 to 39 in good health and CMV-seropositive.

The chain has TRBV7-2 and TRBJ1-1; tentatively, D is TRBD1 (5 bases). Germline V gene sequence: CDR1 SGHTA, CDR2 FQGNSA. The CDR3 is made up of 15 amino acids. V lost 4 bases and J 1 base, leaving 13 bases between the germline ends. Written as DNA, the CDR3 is TGTGCCAGCAGCTCAACCGGGGACTCGAACACTGAAGCTTTCTTT. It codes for CASSSTGDSNTEAFF.

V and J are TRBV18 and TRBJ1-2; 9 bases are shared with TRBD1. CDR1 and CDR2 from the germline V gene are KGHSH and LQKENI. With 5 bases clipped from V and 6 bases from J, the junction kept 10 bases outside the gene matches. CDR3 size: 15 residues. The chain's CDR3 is CASSSRDRDRDGYTF. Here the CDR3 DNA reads TGTGCCAGCTCATCCCGGGACAGGGATCGGGATGGCTACACCTTC. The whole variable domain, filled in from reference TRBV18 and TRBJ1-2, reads NAGVMQNPRHLVRRRGQEARLRCSPMKGHSHVYWYRQLPEEGLKFMVYLQKENIIDESGMPKERFSAEFPKEGPSILRIQQVVRGDSAAYFCASSSRDRDRDGYTFGSGTRLTVV.

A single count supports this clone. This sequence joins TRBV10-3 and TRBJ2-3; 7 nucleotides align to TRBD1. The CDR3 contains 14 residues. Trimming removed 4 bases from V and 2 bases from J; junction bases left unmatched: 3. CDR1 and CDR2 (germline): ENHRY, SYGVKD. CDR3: CAISGQGYTDTQYF. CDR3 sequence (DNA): TGTGCCATCAGTGGACAGGGTTACACAGATACGCAGTATTTT.

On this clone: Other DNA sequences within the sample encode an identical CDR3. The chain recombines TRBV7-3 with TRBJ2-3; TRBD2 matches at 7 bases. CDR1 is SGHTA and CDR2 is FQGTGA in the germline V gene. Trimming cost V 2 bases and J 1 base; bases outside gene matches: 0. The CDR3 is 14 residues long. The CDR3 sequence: CASSLAGGTDTQYF. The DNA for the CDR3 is TGTGCCAGCAGCTTAGCGGGGGGCACAGATACGCAGTATTTT.

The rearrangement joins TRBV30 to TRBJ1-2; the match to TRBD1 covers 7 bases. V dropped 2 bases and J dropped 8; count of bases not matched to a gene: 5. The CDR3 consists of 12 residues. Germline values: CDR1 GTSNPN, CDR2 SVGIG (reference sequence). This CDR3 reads CAWSWGDSGYTF. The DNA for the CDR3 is TGTGCCTGGAGTTGGGGGGACAGCGGCTACACCTTC.

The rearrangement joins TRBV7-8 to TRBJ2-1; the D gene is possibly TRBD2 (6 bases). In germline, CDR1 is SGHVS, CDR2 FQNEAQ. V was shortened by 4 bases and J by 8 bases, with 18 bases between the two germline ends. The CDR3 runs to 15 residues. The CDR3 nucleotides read TGTGCCAGCAGCTCGCTGGTGGGAGGTGGGTATGAGCAGTTCTTC. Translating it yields CASSSLVGGGYEQFF.

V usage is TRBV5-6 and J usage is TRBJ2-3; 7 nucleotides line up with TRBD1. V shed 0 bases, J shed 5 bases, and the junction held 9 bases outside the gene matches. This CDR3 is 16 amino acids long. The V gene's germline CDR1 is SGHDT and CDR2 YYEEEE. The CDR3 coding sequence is TGTGCCAGCAGCTTGGGGGCGGACAGGTCAGGAGATACGCAGTATTTT. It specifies CASSLGADRSGDTQYF.

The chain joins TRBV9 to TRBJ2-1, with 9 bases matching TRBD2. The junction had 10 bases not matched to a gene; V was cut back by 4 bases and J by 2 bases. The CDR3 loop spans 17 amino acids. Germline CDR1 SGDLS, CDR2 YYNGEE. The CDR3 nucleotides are TGTGCCAGCAGCTCAGGGCGGCTAGCGGGGACCTACAATGAGCAGTTCTTC. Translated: CASSSGRLAGTYNEQFF.

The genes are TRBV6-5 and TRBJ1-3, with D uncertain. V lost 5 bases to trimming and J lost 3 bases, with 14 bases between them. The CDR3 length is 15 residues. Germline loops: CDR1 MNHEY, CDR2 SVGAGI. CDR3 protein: CASSKRTALGNTIYF. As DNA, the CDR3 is TGTGCCAGCAGTAAGCGGACGGCTCTTGGAAACACCATATATTTT.

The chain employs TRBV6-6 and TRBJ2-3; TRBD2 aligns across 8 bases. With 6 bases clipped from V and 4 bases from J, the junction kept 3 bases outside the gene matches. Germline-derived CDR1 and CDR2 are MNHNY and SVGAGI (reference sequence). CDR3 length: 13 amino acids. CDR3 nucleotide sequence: TGTGCCAGCAGCGGACTAGCCTCAGATACGCAGTATTTT. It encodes CASSGLASDTQYF.

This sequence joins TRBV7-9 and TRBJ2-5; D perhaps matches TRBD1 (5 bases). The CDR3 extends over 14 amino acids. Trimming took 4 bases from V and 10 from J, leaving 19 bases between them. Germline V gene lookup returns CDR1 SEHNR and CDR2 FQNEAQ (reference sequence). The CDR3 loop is CASSSSGAFGDQYF. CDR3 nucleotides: TGTGCCAGCAGCTCGAGTGGGGCGTTTGGGGACCAGTACTTC.

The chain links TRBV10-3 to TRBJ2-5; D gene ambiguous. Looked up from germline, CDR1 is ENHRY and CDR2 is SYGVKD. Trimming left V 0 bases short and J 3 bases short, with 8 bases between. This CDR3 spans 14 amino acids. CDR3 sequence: CAISESTAKETQYF. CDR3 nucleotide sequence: TGTGCCATCAGTGAGTCTACAGCTAAAGAGACCCAGTACTTC.

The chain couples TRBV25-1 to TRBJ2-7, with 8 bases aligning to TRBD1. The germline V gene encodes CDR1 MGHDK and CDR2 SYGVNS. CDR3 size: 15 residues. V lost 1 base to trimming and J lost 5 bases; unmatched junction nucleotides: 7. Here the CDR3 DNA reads TGTGCCAGCAGTGAATCTTGGACAGGGCGGAACGAGCAGTACTTC. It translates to CASSESWTGRNEQYF.

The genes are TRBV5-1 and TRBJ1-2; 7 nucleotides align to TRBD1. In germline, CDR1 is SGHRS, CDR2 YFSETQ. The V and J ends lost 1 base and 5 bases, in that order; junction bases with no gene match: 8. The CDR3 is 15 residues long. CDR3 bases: TGCGCCAGCAGCTTGCGGCAGGGGGGTATTTATGGCTACACCTTC. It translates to CASSLRQGGIYGYTF. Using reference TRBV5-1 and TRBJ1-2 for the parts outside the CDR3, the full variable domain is KAGVTQTPRYLIKTRGQQVTLSCSPISGHRSVSWYQQTPGQGLQFLFEYFSETQRNKGNFPGRFSGRQFSNSRSEMNVSTLELGDSALYLCASSLRQGGIYGYTFGSGTRLTVV.